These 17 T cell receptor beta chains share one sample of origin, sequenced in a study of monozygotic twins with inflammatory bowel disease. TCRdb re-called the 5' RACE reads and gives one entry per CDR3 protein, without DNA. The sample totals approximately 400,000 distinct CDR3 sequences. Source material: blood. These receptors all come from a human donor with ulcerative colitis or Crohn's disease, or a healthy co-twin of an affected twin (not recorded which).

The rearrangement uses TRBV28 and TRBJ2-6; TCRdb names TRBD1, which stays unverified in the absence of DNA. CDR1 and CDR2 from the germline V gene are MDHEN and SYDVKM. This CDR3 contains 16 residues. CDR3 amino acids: CASTLGGASGANVLTF.

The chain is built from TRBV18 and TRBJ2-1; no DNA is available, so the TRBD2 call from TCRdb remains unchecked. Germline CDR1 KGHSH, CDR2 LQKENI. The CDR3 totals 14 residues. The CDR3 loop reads CASSPPASADEQFF. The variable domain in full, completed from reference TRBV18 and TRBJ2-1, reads NAGVMQNPRHLVRRRGQEARLRCSPMKGHSHVYWYRQLPEEGLKFMVYLQKENIIDESGMPKERFSAEFPKEGPSILRIQQVVRGDSAAYFCASSPPASADEQFFGPGTRLTVL.

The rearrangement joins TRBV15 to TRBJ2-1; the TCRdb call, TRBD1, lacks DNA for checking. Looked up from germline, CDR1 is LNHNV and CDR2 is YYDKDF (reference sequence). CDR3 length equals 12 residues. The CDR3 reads CATSRGGGEQFF.

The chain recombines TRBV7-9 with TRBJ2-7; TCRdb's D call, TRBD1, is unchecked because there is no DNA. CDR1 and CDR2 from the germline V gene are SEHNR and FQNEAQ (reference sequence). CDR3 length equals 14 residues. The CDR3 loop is CASSLLQGRDEQYF.

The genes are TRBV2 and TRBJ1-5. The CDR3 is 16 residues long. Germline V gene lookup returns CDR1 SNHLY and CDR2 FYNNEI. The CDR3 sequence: CASSEVERDGNQPQHF.

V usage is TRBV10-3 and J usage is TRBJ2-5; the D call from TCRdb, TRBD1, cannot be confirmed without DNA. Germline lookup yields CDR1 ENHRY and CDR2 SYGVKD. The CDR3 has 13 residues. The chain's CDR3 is CAISGTGLETQYF.

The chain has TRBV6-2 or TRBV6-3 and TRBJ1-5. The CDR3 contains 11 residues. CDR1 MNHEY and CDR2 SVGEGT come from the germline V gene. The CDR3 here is CASSLAGPQHF.

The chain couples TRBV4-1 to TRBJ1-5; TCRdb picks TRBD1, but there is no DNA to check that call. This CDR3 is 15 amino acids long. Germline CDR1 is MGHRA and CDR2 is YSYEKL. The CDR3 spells CASSQDGGRNQPQHF.

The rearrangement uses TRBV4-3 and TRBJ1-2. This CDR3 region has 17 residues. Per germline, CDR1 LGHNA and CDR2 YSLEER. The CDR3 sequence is CASSQDRRGGLGYGYTF.

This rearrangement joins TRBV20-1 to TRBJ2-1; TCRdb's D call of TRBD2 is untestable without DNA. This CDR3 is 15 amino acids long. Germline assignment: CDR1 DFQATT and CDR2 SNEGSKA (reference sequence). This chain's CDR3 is CSATGLEREDNEQFF.

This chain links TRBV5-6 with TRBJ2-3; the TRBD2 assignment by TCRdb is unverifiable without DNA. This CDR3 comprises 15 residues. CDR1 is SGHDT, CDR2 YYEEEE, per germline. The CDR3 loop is CASSFSGGITDTQYF.

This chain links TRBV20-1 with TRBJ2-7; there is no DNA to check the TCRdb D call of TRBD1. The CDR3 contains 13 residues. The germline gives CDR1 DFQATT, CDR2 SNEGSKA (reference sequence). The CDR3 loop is CSGPGRLSYEQYF.

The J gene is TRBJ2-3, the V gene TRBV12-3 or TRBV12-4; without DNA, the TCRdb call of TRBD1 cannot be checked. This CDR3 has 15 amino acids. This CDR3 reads CASSLRGGYTDTQYF.

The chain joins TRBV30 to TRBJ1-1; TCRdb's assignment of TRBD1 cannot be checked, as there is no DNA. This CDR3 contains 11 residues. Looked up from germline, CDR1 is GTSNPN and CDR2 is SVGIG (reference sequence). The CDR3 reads CACNRGTEAFF.

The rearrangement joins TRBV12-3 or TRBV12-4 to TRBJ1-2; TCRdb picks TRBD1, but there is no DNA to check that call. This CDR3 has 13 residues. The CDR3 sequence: CASSFWTGYGYTF.

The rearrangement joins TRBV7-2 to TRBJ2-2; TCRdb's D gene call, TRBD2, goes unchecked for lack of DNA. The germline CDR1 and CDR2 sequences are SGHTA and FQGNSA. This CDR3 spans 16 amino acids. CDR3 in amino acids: CASSLLATSGTGELFF.

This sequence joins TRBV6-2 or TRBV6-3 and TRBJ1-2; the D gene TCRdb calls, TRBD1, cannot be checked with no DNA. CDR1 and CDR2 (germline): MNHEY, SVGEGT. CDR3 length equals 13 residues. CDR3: CASSYTGGGGYTF.